The TCR beta chain under discussion was sequenced for a study of T cell changes during pregnancy in multiple sclerosis (dated by TCRdb to between 2019 and 2020). Study-level background: The study looked at changes in the T cell repertoire across pregnancy in women with multiple sclerosis.

Library construction relied on the immunoSEQ multiplex PCR assay. TCRdb retrieved this table from immuneACCESS and kept in-frame rearrangements only. Not all clones are present; in checked studies, unresolved V genes account for under half, and no reason is known for the remainder. The sample contains more than 65,000 clones, just under 95% of them found a single time. Roughly 0.94% of the sample is in the top ten clones. Looking up the germline V gene yields CDR1 LGHNA and CDR2 YSLEER. The CDR3 sequence holds 15 residues, the cysteine and phenylalanine included. Only the CDR3 DNA stays, 45 bases, in frame from base 1. V is pared back by 6 bases and J by 2 bases, with 14 bases lying between the germline termini. About this clone itself: No cognate antigen has been identified for it. No base-level quality is on record; no much larger clone is a single base apart.

The receptor chain draws on TRBV4-3 and TRBJ1-5; TRBD1 is a weak D gene call, 5 bases matching. Specimen: peripheral blood, collected in the first trimester of pregnancy. This clonotype was sampled from a female donor with multiple sclerosis, enrolled in a pregnancy study. The CDR3 region: CASSRDRGGNQPQHF. The DNA reads TGCGCCAGCAGTCGTGATAGGGGCGGCAATCAGCCCCAGCATTTT.